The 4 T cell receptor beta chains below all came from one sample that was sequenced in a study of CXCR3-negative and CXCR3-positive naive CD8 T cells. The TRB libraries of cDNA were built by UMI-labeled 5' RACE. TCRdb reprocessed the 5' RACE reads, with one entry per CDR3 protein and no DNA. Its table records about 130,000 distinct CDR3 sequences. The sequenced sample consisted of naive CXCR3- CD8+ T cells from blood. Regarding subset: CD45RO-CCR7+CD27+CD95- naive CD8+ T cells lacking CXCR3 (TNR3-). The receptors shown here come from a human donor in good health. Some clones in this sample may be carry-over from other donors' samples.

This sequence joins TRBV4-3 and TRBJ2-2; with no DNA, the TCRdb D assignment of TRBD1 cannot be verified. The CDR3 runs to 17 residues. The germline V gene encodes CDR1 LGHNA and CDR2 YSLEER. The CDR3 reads CASSQDGRGNGNGELFF.

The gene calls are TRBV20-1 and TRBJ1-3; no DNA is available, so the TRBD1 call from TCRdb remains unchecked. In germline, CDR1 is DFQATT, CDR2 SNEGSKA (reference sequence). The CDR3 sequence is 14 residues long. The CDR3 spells CSARATGSGNTIYF.

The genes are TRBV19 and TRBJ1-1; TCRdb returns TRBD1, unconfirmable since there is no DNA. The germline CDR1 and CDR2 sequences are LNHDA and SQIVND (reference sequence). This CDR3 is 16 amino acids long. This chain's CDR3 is CASSIFGNTMNTEAFF.

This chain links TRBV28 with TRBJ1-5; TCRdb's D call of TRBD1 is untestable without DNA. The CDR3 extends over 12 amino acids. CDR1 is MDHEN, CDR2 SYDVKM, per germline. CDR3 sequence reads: CASSGGNQPQHF.